The 14 T cell receptor beta chains below all came from one sample that was sequenced in a study of CD8 T cells in Susac syndrome. After extraction with the RNeasy kit, 0.5 to 1 ug of the RNA was reverse transcribed using random hexamers. Using its own MiXCR run on the immunoSEQ multiplex PCR reads, TCRdb lists one record per CDR3 protein. The sample lists some 140,000 distinct CDR3 sequences; around 95% were seen once. Specimen: CD8+ T cells from PBMCs. Receptors were obtained from a human donor with Susac syndrome.

This clonotype was seen once. The J gene is TRBJ2-1, the V gene TRBV9; possibly TRBD1 or TRBD2 for D (5 bases each). This CDR3 has 14 amino acids. Germline CDR1 and CDR2: SGDLS and YYNGEE. V was pared by 3 bases and J by 6 bases, with 13 bases between. The CDR3 loop reads CASSGGPRGNEQFF. DNA of the CDR3: TGTGCCAGCAGCGGAGGGCCTAGGGGCAATGAGCAGTTCTTC. Complete variable domain (other parts from reference TRBV9 and TRBJ2-1): DSGVTQTPKHLITATGQRVTLRCSPRSGDLSVYWYQQSLDQGLQFLIQYYNGEERAKGNILERFSAQQFPDLHSELNLSSLELGDSALYFCASSGGPRGNEQFFGPGTRLTVL.

The V call is TRBV6-1, the J call TRBJ2-7, with a tentative D call TRBD2 (6 bases). This CDR3 spans 13 amino acids. Germline V lookup: CDR1 MNHNS, CDR2 SASEGT. Between the trimmed V and J ends, which lost 4 bases and 4 bases, there was a span of 11 bases. The CDR3 DNA sequence: TGTGCCAGCAGTGGGGGGGTAGCATACGAGCAGTACTTC. Amino acids: CASSGGVAYEQYF.

The chain couples TRBV2 to TRBJ2-1, with TRBD2 as a possible D gene (7 bases). Trimming removed 10 bases from V and 7 bases from J, with 23 bases in between. The CDR3 is 15 residues long. Germline V lookup: CDR1 SNHLY, CDR2 FYNNEI. CDR3 loop: CAITRGGTGMNEQFF. For the CDR3, the DNA is TGTGCCATCACCCGCGGGGGTACAGGGATGAATGAGCAGTTCTTC. The whole variable domain, filled in from reference TRBV2 and TRBJ2-1, reads EPEVTQTPSHQVTQMGQEVILRCVPISNHLYFYWYRQILGQKVEFLVSFYNNEISEKSEIFDDQFSVERPDGSNFTLKIRSTKLEDSAMYFCAITRGGTGMNEQFFGPGTRLTVL.

The chain combines TRBV6-2 or TRBV6-3 with TRBJ1-1; D possibly corresponds to TRBD1 (5 bases). V was trimmed by 2 bases and J by 1 base, leaving 11 bases between them. The CDR3 contains 15 residues. The germline CDR1 and CDR2 sequences are MNHEY and SVGEGT. CDR3 amino acids: CASSYGGHTNTEAFF. DNA for the CDR3: TGTGCCAGCAGTTACGGCGGACATACGAACACTGAAGCTTTCTTT.

V and J are TRBV25-1 and TRBJ1-1; weak D call: TRBD1 (6 bases). Germline V gene data show CDR1 as MGHDK and CDR2 as SYGVNS. The V end was cut by 3 bases, the J end by 0 bases, with 11 bases between. The CDR3 runs to 15 residues. CDR3 sequence reads: CASSEGGHLNTEAFF. The CDR3 nucleotides are TGTGCCAGCAGTGAGGGGGGACACCTGAACACTGAAGCTTTCTTT.

CDR3 coding DNA: TGTGCCAGCAGCCGCGGGACTAGCGATGAGCAGTTCTTC. Amino acid sequence: CASSRGTSDEQFF. The chain employs TRBV13 and TRBJ2-1, with 10 bases lining up with TRBD2. This CDR3 comprises 13 residues. The germline V gene encodes CDR1 PRHDT and CDR2 FYEKMQ (reference sequence). Germline trimming cut 5 bases from V and 8 bases from J; bases unmatched to any gene: 3. The full variable domain, rest sourced from reference TRBV13 and TRBJ2-1, is AAGVIQSPRHLIKEKRETATLKCYPIPRHDTVYWYQQGPGQDPQFLISFYEKMQSDKGSIPDRFSAQQFSDYHSELNMSSLELGDSALYFCASSRGTSDEQFFGPGTRLTVL.

The chain combines TRBV7-8 with TRBJ2-4, with 9 bases fitting TRBD2. The V gene end was trimmed by 5 bases and the J gene end by 8 bases; junction bases not matched to a gene: 16. Germline CDR1 is SGHVS and CDR2 is FQNEAQ. This CDR3 spans 17 amino acids. The chain's CDR3 is CASSGSRIAGDAHIQYF. The CDR3 coding sequence is TGTGCCAGCAGCGGGTCGCGAATAGCGGGAGATGCCCACATTCAGTACTTC.

The chain links TRBV13 to TRBJ1-5; a possible D gene is TRBD1 (6 bases). Germline lookup yields CDR1 PRHDT and CDR2 FYEKMQ (reference sequence). V was shortened by 4 bases and J by 1 base, with 14 bases between the two germline ends. CDR3 length equals 16 residues. CDR3 residues: CASSSGVDSSNQPQHF. CDR3 bases: TGTGCCAGCAGCTCGGGGGTGGACAGCAGCAATCAGCCCCAGCATTTT.

CDR3 in amino acids: CASSPWPSGGRETQYF. The CDR3 bases are TGTGCCAGCAGCCCCTGGCCATCGGGGGGTCGGGAGACCCAGTACTTC. V gene TRBV9 combines with J gene TRBJ2-5, with TRBD2 identical over 7 bases. This CDR3 spans 16 amino acids. Per the germline V gene, CDR1 is SGDLS and CDR2 is YYNGEE. Germline trimming cut 4 bases from V and 5 bases from J; bases unmatched to any gene: 14.

The chain couples TRBV7-9 to TRBJ2-1; D is ambiguous. Germline CDR1 reads SEHNR; CDR2 reads FQNEAQ (reference sequence). Between the trimmed V and J ends, which lost 5 bases and 5 bases, there was a span of 4 bases. There are 11 residues in the CDR3. CDR3 DNA: TGTGCCAGCAGCACCGACAATGAGCAGTTCTTC. Residues: CASSTDNEQFF.

This rearrangement joins TRBV28 to TRBJ2-1, with D maybe TRBD2 (5 bases). Germline V gene data show CDR1 as MDHEN and CDR2 as SYDVKM. The CDR3 runs 13 residues. Trimming removed 4 bases at V and 9 bases at J, with 13 bases between. In DNA, the CDR3 is TGTGCCAGCAGTTCGGGAAAGTGGGGTGAGCAGTTCTTC. This translates into CASSSGKWGEQFF.

This clonotype was seen a few times. The gene calls are TRBV6-6 and TRBJ2-5; D is ambiguous. Trimming stripped 3 bases from V and 2 bases from J, with 7 bases between. Germline CDR1 and CDR2: MNHNY and SVGAGI (reference sequence). The CDR3 sequence is 13 residues long. The CDR3 coding sequence is TGTGCCAGCAGTTATCACACACAAGAGACCCAGTACTTC. It is translated as CASSYHTQETQYF.

The chain is built from TRBV29-1 and TRBJ2-1; maybe TRBD2 (6 bases). Looked up from germline, CDR1 is SQVTM and CDR2 is ANQGSEA. The CDR3 totals 19 residues. Trimming shortened V by 3 bases and J by 10 bases, and 34 bases separated the two germline ends. The CDR3 coding sequence is TGCAGCGTTGATACCCCGTTGTGGGAGGCGCTAGGGCCCGCGGGGGAGCAGTTCTTC. Amino acid sequence: CSVDTPLWEALGPAGEQFF.

This chain uses TRBV5-1 with TRBJ2-7, with 10 positions matching TRBD2. V was pared by 0 bases and J by 2 bases, with 2 bases of the junction left unmatched. Germline lookup yields CDR1 SGHRS and CDR2 YFSETQ. The CDR3 is 15 amino acids. The CDR3, as DNA: TGCGCCAGCAGCTTGGTGACTAGCGGGCCCTACGAGCAGTACTTC. Protein product: CASSLVTSGPYEQYF. Full variable domain (outside the CDR3, taken from reference TRBV5-1 and TRBJ2-7): KAGVTQTPRYLIKTRGQQVTLSCSPISGHRSVSWYQQTPGQGLQFLFEYFSETQRNKGNFPGRFSGRQFSNSRSEMNVSTLELGDSALYLCASSLVTSGPYEQYFGPGTRLTVT.